Below, 19 T cell receptor beta chains from the same sample are listed, as sequenced in a study of T cell changes during pregnancy in multiple sclerosis. Some clones are missing from TCRdb's copy, which holds only in-frame ones; the method was immunoSEQ multiplex PCR. The sample yields 75,000 to 100,000 clones, about nine tenths seen once. Specimen: peripheral blood, collected in the second trimester of pregnancy. The receptor source for this set is a female donor in good health, enrolled as a control in a pregnancy study.

The rearrangement links TRBV6-5 to TRBJ1-6; D gene uncertain. The CDR3 contains 14 residues. V lost 0 bases and J 9 bases, leaving 9 bases between the germline ends. Per the germline V gene, CDR1 is MNHEY and CDR2 is SVGAGI. CDR3 sequence reads: CASSYSSGSSPLHF. DNA of the CDR3: TGTGCCAGCAGTTACTCGTCGGGGAGTTCACCCCTCCACTTT.

The chain is built from TRBV27 and TRBJ2-3; perhaps TRBD2 as D (5 bases). Germline V gene data show CDR1 as MNHEY and CDR2 as SMNVEV (reference sequence). This CDR3 comprises 12 residues. The V and J ends lost 6 bases and 9 bases respectively, with 13 bases between them. CDR3 residues: CASSARGKTQYF. For the CDR3, the DNA is TGTGCCAGCAGCGCACGGGGTAAGACGCAGTATTTT.

This clone was picked up a small number of times. The genes are TRBV5-1 and TRBJ1-1; a possible D gene is TRBD1 (5 bases). The CDR3 runs 14 residues. V lost 4 bases, J lost 0 bases, and 10 bases lay in between. Germline CDR1 SGHRS, CDR2 YFSETQ. The CDR3 is CASSPTDVNTEAFF. The CDR3 DNA sequence: TGCGCCAGCAGCCCGACAGATGTGAACACTGAAGCTTTCTTT. The variable domain in full, with the rest retrieved from reference TRBV5-1 and TRBJ1-1, is KAGVTQTPRYLIKTRGQQVTLSCSPISGHRSVSWYQQTPGQGLQFLFEYFSETQRNKGNFPGRFSGRQFSNSRSEMNVSTLELGDSALYLCASSPTDVNTEAFFGQGTRLTVV.

This clone was observed a single time. V and J are TRBV30 and TRBJ2-5; TRBD2 aligns across 13 bases. The length of the CDR3 is 14 residues. Per the germline V gene, CDR1 is GTSNPN and CDR2 is SVGIG (reference sequence). With 7 bases clipped from V and 2 bases from J, the junction kept 4 bases outside the gene matches. CDR3 nucleotides: TGTGCCTACCGACTAGCGGGAGGACAAGAGACCCAGTACTTC. Amino acids: CAYRLAGGQETQYF.

This rearrangement joins TRBV7-8 to TRBJ1-1; D not resolved. The CDR3 sequence is 13 residues long. V was cut by 2 bases and J by 5 bases, with 9 bases left in between. Germline V gives CDR1 SGHVS, CDR2 FQNEAQ. The chain's CDR3 is CASSLWVGTEAFF. In nucleotides, the CDR3 is TGTGCCAGCAGCTTATGGGTCGGGACTGAAGCTTTCTTT.

V and J are TRBV6-6 and TRBJ2-2; 9 bases match TRBD1. Germline CDR1 and CDR2: MNHNY and SVGAGI (reference sequence). The CDR3 sequence is 14 residues long. J lost 5 bases, V lost 10 bases, and 8 bases had no gene match. The chain's CDR3 is CAIRTTGGTGELFF. DNA for the CDR3: TGTGCCATCCGCACGACAGGGGGTACCGGGGAGCTGTTTTTT.

The chain links TRBV9 to TRBJ2-2; perhaps TRBD2 as D (6 bases). V was shortened by 3 bases and J by 4 bases, with 13 bases between the two germline ends. The CDR3 contains 15 residues. The germline CDR1 and CDR2 sequences are SGDLS and YYNGEE. Here the CDR3 DNA reads TGTGCCAGCAGCGACGCTCCGGGACTCACCGGGGAGCTGTTTTTT. It encodes CASSDAPGLTGELFF.

The chain recombines TRBV19 with TRBJ1-1; no reliable D call. The length of the CDR3 is 12 residues. The V gene lost 4 bases and the J gene lost 4 bases, with 7 bases spanning the gap. CDR1 and CDR2 (germline): LNHDA, SQIVND (reference sequence). CDR3 protein: CASSTRITEAFF. Written as DNA, the CDR3 is TGTGCCAGTAGTACCCGTATCACTGAAGCTTTCTTT. Drawing the rest from reference TRBV19 and TRBJ1-1, the complete variable domain is DGGITQSPKYLFRKEGQNVTLSCEQNLNHDAMYWYRQDPGQGLRLIYYSQIVNDFQKGDIAEGYSVSREKKESFPLTVTSAQKNPTAFYLCASSTRITEAFFGQGTRLTVV.

V is TRBV19 and J is TRBJ1-1, with 7 nucleotides matching TRBD1. The germline V gene encodes CDR1 LNHDA and CDR2 SQIVND (reference sequence). The CDR3 has 14 residues. The V gene end was trimmed by 5 bases and the J gene end by 2 bases; junction bases not matched to a gene: 5. The CDR3 DNA is TGTGCCAGTAGTCTGACAGGGTTCAACACTGAAGCTTTCTTT. It codes for CASSLTGFNTEAFF.

V is TRBV7-2 and J is TRBJ2-5, with D unresolved. The germline gives CDR1 SGHTA, CDR2 FQGNSA. This CDR3 comprises 14 residues. V was shortened by 3 bases and J by 0 bases, with 8 bases between the two germline ends. The chain's CDR3 is CASSFNGHQETQYF. The CDR3 bases are TGTGCCAGCAGCTTTAACGGTCACCAAGAGACCCAGTACTTC.

This chain uses TRBV19 with TRBJ1-4, with D possibly being TRBD1 (5 bases). V was clipped by 3 bases and J by 7 bases, with 9 bases between them. The CDR3 sequence is 13 residues long. In germline, CDR1 is LNHDA, CDR2 SQIVND (reference sequence). The DNA of the CDR3 is TGTGCCAGTAGTATCGGCAGGGTTGAAAAACTGTTTTTT. It codes for CASSIGRVEKLFF.

The chain is built from TRBV7-9 and TRBJ1-1, with 11 bases that match TRBD1. With 2 bases clipped from V and 2 bases from J, the junction kept 10 bases outside the gene matches. Germline loops: CDR1 SEHNR, CDR2 FQNEAQ (reference sequence). This CDR3 is built from 18 residues. The CDR3 nucleotides read TGTGCCAGCAGCTTAATTCGGTGGACAGGGGGCACAAACACTGAAGCTTTCTTT. Translation gives CASSLIRWTGGTNTEAFF.

The chain joins TRBV29-1 to TRBJ2-7; D not certain. The CDR3 has 11 residues. CDR1 is SQVTM, CDR2 ANQGSEA, per germline. Trimming left V 8 bases short and J 3 bases short, with 11 bases between. The CDR3 nucleotides are TGCAGCTCTACGTACGGCTACGAGCAGTACTTC. Protein product: CSSTYGYEQYF.

The chain carries TRBV7-9 and TRBJ1-1, with a possible D match to TRBD1 (5 bases). Germline-derived CDR1 and CDR2 are SEHNR and FQNEAQ (reference sequence). Trimming removed 5 bases from V and 2 bases from J, with 9 bases in between. The CDR3 has 13 amino acids. CDR3: CASSPGHNTEAFF. The CDR3 region has the DNA TGTGCCAGCAGCCCAGGACATAACACTGAAGCTTTCTTT.

This chain links TRBV9 with TRBJ1-4; D not resolved. Germline V gene lookup returns CDR1 SGDLS and CDR2 YYNGEE. The V end was cut by 0 bases, the J end by 5 bases, with 11 bases between. This CDR3 is 15 amino acids long. CDR3 DNA sequence: TGTGCCAGCAGCGTAGGAACAGTTATCAATGAAAAACTGTTTTTT. This codes for CASSVGTVINEKLFF.

The chain is built from TRBV20-1 and TRBJ2-5; D may be TRBD2 (6 bases). Germline CDR1 is DFQATT and CDR2 is SNEGSKA (reference sequence). The CDR3 consists of 11 residues. This CDR3 is CSSLAGETQYF. The DNA of the CDR3 is TGCAGCTCCCTGGCGGGGGAGACCCAGTACTTC.

The chain links TRBV6-5 to TRBJ2-7; 11 bases are a match to TRBD2. V lost 7 bases and J lost 7; bases outside the gene matches: 9. This CDR3 is built from 14 residues. Germline V gene data show CDR1 as MNHEY and CDR2 as SVGAGI. The CDR3 is CASMELAGVWEQYF. In DNA, the CDR3 is TGTGCCAGCATGGAACTAGCGGGAGTTTGGGAGCAGTACTTC.

The rearrangement joins TRBV10-3 to TRBJ2-3; D uncertain. The CDR3 length is 14 residues. Germline values: CDR1 ENHRY, CDR2 SYGVKD. Trimming shortened V by 0 bases and J by 0 bases, and 4 bases separated the two germline ends. Here the CDR3 reads CAISESLSTDTQYF. The CDR3 DNA reads TGTGCCATCAGTGAGTCGCTAAGCACAGATACGCAGTATTTT.

The chain joins TRBV19 to TRBJ1-4; 8 nucleotides line up with TRBD1. The germline gives CDR1 LNHDA, CDR2 SQIVND (reference sequence). The CDR3 has 14 amino acids. V lost 6 bases, J lost 7 bases, and 7 bases stayed unmatched. The CDR3 sequence is CASRRTGSGEKLFF. The CDR3 coding sequence is TGTGCCAGTAGGAGGACAGGGTCGGGTGAAAAACTGTTTTTT.